This T cell receptor (beta chain) came from a study of blood T cells in healthy people across ages (dated by TCRdb to the mid-2010s). Regarding the study in general: Template switching captured roughly one uniquely barcoded TCR beta cDNA molecule per two T cells in model experiments. The study measured age-related changes in TCR beta repertoire diversity using deep sequencing normalized with unique cDNA molecular identifiers. The donors were divided into four age groups: young (average around 15 years), middle-aged (under 40), aged (under 70) and long-lived (more than 75). The study analyzed two additional independent replicas of 1 million unique cDNA reads from the same blood draw for two donors, one aged 18 to 30 and one aged 80 or older. Study-wide findings and limitations: Estimates of total diversity based on one million sequenced T cells were regarded as lower bounds and as underestimates. The long-lived group showed more naive CD4+ T cells, fewer expanded clones and increased TCR diversity than the aged group, suggesting age selection. Observed TCR beta diversity per million T cells fell roughly linearly with age, and a significant reduction was already apparent by age roughly 40. Donor CMV infection status was unknown, potentially confounding age-related changes in expanded clonotypes. There was a strong correlation between observed TCR beta diversity and the percentage of naive T cells measured by flow cytometry. Bulk unsorted PBMC profiling prevented conclusive comparison of naive and antigen-experienced compartments.

Library preparation employed 5' RACE. The data were produced on an Illumina HiSeq 2500. The second PCR ran for roughly 6 to 11 cycles and used a J-beta primer mix along with a sample-barcoded 5' primer. A unique molecular identifier was introduced onto each TCR beta cDNA molecule by a template-switch 5' adaptor carrying 12 random nucleotides. Each sample yielded at least 2.5 million CDR3-containing paired-end reads. All of the RNA was converted into first-strand cDNA using the Mint cDNA synthesis kit, with a TRBC-specific oligonucleotide serving as the primer. Following uracil-DNA glycosylase treatment, a first 18-cycle PCR with universal primers M1SS and BC2_uni_R was performed on all cDNA. On the authors' methods: For normalization, 1 million high-quality reads, each with a distinct molecular identifier, were randomly selected from each sample. Instead of being binned into consensus sequences, reads that shared molecular identifiers were thrown out. MiTCR, set to a Q25 quality threshold and the strictest error-elimination algorithm, was used for CDR3 identification, clonotype clustering and error correction. Lower-bound total TCR beta diversity was estimated with a nonparametric unseen species model using Euler transformation. TCRdb trimmed the raw reads at Q25, called clones with MiXCR and kept productive beta chains. A single entry per CDR3 protein holds the most common genes and DNA from its merged rows. In this record, the V and J calls reflect TCRdb's handling and not the investigators' own analysis. In all, the sample holds hundreds of thousands of distinct CDR3 sequences, and 25% to 30% of those were seen once. The ten largest clones represent 2.5% to 3.5% of the sample.

This clonotype occurred a few times. The clone's antigen remains unknown. No much larger clonotype is one base removed from it; base qualities were not supplied. Trimming at the junction amounts to 4 bases on V and 1 base on J, and the germline ends lie 14 bases apart. The germline V gene yields SGHRS for CDR1 and YFSETQ for CDR2. The CDR3 holds 15 amino acids from the cysteine to the phenylalanine. Here the CDR3 DNA is all that survives: 45 bases in frame from base 1. Donors were 39 systemically healthy Caucasian individuals from Russia aged roughly 6 to 90 years. Each donor gave roughly 9.5 milliliters of peripheral blood, collected into EDTA-treated Vacutainer tubes. PBMCs were isolated by Ficoll-Paque density-gradient centrifugation, with at least 7 million obtained per sample. Trizol reagent was used to extract total RNA from the PBMCs, yielding at least 6 micrograms per sample. Naive CD45RAhigh/CD27high T cell percentages were measured by flow cytometry on a PBMC aliquot from every donor.

These data are also associated with another study on T cells of mothers and their children. The second investigation adds: Nine systemically healthy Caucasian individuals, comprising three mothers and their six children, were included as donors. cDNA synthesis consumed the entire amount of extracted RNA, loaded at roughly 1.5 ug RNA in each 15 ul reaction. In the second PCR, the M1S primer introduced both the sample barcodes and 2-4 random nucleotides. More than 8 million TCR beta CDR3 reads were obtained from each mother, and about 3 million reads were obtained from each child. In both related and unrelated pairs, thymic selection shapes the output of TCR recombination in a similar way, with inherited differences having only a minor effect. Normalized repertoire overlap was always found to be slightly, but never significantly, higher in related mother-child pairs than in unrelated mother-child pairs. Persistent microchimeric T cell clones were not detected, at a sensitivity of 85 to 100 clones per million clonotypes. The study used deep NGS to compare TCR beta repertoires of mothers and children, seeking features distinguishing related mother-child pairs from unrelated individuals. On average, the children were approximately 11 +/- 4 years old, while the mothers were about 40 +/- 4 years old. After adapter ligation with NEBNext reagents, the libraries were sequenced on Illumina HiSeq 2000 with 100+100 nt paired-end reads. To prevent cross-contamination, the mother and child libraries were prepared a month apart and were sequenced in separate runs. Each donor had between about 500,000 and 2,300,000 distinct TCR beta clonotypes identified. Naive TCR beta clonotypes were estimated from low-frequency clonotypes matched to each donor's FACS-determined naive share, without sorting.

This receptor was obtained from a boy between 10 and 17 years old in good health. In this chain, TRBV5-1 is recombined with TRBJ2-5; matching of 5 bases hints at TRBD1 as the D gene. The source material was blood. In nucleotides, the sequence is TGCGCCAGCAGCACCTCCGGGCAGGGCCAAGAGACCCAGTACTTC. This sequence encodes CASSTSGQGQETQYF.